One sample yielded the 18 T cell receptor beta chains listed below, sequenced in a study of blood T cell repertoires in COVID-19. The data were produced by immunoSEQ multiplex PCR, yet TCRdb's version contains in-frame clones alone and is incomplete. Altogether approximately 87,000 clones are present, approximately 90% being singletons, with the ten largest covering 11% to 15%. The sequencing sample was made of peripheral blood. These receptors originate from a man between 65 and 80 years old with active or convalescent COVID-19.

The chain combines TRBV5-6 with TRBJ2-1; 7 nucleotides align to TRBD1. The CDR3 runs to 17 residues. The germline V gene has CDR1 SGHDT and CDR2 YYEEEE. Trimming at V came to 0 bases and at J to 10 bases, leaving 16 bases not matched to a gene. The CDR3, as DNA: TGTGCCAGCAGCTTGGAGGGGGCCCGGGTTTCCGGCAGGGAGCAGTTCTTC. It encodes CASSLEGARVSGREQFF.

The CDR3 sequence is CASSTQDSGYTF. The CDR3 DNA follows: TGTGCCAGCAGTACCCAGGACAGTGGCTACACCTTC. The chain joins TRBV2 to TRBJ1-2; a possible D gene is TRBD1 (6 bases). The germline V and J ends were trimmed by 5 bases and 7 bases, with 11 bases remaining between them. This CDR3 is 12 amino acids long. Germline V lookup: CDR1 SNHLY, CDR2 FYNNEI.

The J gene is TRBJ2-4, the V gene TRBV11-2; maybe TRBD1 (6 bases). Trimming took 5 bases from V and 6 from J, leaving 20 bases between them. Germline V gene lookup returns CDR1 SGHAT and CDR2 FQNNGV. The CDR3 totals 16 residues. The CDR3 is CASSHRVRAALNIQYF. The CDR3 DNA reads as TGTGCCAGCAGCCACAGGGTAAGGGCCGCCCTAAACATTCAGTACTTC. Full variable domain (outside the CDR3, taken from reference TRBV11-2 and TRBJ2-4): EAGVAQSPRYKIIEKRQSVAFWCNPISGHATLYWYQQILGQGPKLLIQFQNNGVVDDSQLPKDRFSAERLKGVDSTLKIQPAKLEDSAVYLCASSHRVRAALNIQYFGAGTRLSVL.

The CDR3 loop is CASSHPNGGAGANVLTF. CDR3 bases: TGTGCCAGCAGTCACCCCAATGGGGGGGCTGGGGCCAACGTCCTGACTTTC. V usage is TRBV6-6 and J usage is TRBJ2-6, with 7 bases aligning to TRBD2. Trimming cost V 5 bases and J 2 bases; bases outside gene matches: 9. The CDR3 runs to 17 residues. The germline gives CDR1 MNHNY, CDR2 SVGAGI (reference sequence).

The V gene is TRBV7-9, the J gene TRBJ2-1, with D possibly being TRBD2 (5 bases). Looked up from germline, CDR1 is SEHNR and CDR2 is FQNEAQ (reference sequence). This CDR3 is built from 16 residues. V was shortened by 1 base and J by 6 bases, with 16 bases between the two germline ends. CDR3: CASSLGSGIRFNEQFF. The CDR3 nucleotides read TGTGCCAGCAGCTTAGGGTCGGGGATAAGGTTCAATGAGCAGTTCTTC.

The V gene is TRBV3-1 (or the pseudogene TRBV3-2), the J gene TRBJ2-1; 8 positions agree with TRBD2. Germline CDR1 LGHDT, CDR2 YNNKEL (reference sequence). CDR3 length: 15 amino acids. The J segment lost 2 bases and the V segment lost 2 bases, leaving 2 bases of the junction unmatched. CDR3 region: CASSQSGSTYNEQFF. CDR3 DNA sequence: TGTGCCAGCAGCCAAAGCGGGAGTACCTACAATGAGCAGTTCTTC.

The chain couples TRBV19 to TRBJ1-2, with 7 bases lining up with TRBD1. CDR1 is LNHDA, CDR2 SQIVND, per germline (reference sequence). The CDR3 length is 14 residues. V shed 6 bases, J shed 4 bases, and the junction held 8 bases outside the gene matches. CDR3 sequence (DNA): TGTGCCAGTAGCACCGACAGGGTTGGCTATGGCTACACCTTC. Protein sequence: CASSTDRVGYGYTF.

This clone was counted a single time. The V gene is TRBV7-9, the J gene TRBJ2-7; no definite D call. Trimming stripped 4 bases from V and 0 bases from J, with 10 bases between. CDR1 is SEHNR, CDR2 FQNEAQ, per germline (reference sequence). This CDR3 is 14 amino acids long. CDR3 nucleotide sequence: TGTGCCAGCAGCTCCAGGTCCTACTCCTACGAGCAGTACTTC. Translated: CASSSRSYSYEQYF. The whole variable domain, remainder taken from reference TRBV7-9 and TRBJ2-7, is DTGVSQNPRHKITKRGQNVTFRCDPISEHNRLYWYRQTLGQGPEFLTYFQNEAQLEKSRLLSDRFSAERPKGSFSTLEIQRTEQGDSAMYLCASSSRSYSYEQYFGPGTRLTVT.

The chain links TRBV28 to TRBJ1-2, with a weak D call TRBD1 (5 bases). CDR1 and CDR2 from the germline V gene are MDHEN and SYDVKM. Trimming stripped 5 bases from V and 5 bases from J, with 18 bases between. The CDR3 covers 15 residues. In DNA, the CDR3 is TGTGCCAGCAGTGGCCATCCGCGGGGGGTTTATGGCTACACCTTC. It yields the protein CASSGHPRGVYGYTF.

The chain employs TRBV5-1 and TRBJ1-1; weak D call: TRBD1 (6 bases). Per the germline V gene, CDR1 is SGHRS and CDR2 is YFSETQ. V gave up 4 bases and J gave up 0 bases, with 13 bases separating them. The CDR3 loop spans 15 amino acids. CDR3 coding DNA: TGCGCCAGCAGCGATACAGGGAGCTTGAACACTGAAGCTTTCTTT. Protein: CASSDTGSLNTEAFF.

This chain connects TRBV5-1 to TRBJ2-3; no clear D. CDR3 length: 15 residues. V was cut by 2 bases and J by 0 bases, with 10 bases left in between. The V gene's germline CDR1 is SGHRS and CDR2 YFSETQ. The CDR3 DNA follows: TGCGCCAGCAGCTTCTCAGGAAGGAGCACAGATACGCAGTATTTT. Amino acids: CASSFSGRSTDTQYF.

CDR3 in amino acids: CASSLVLLWGTGDTIYF. The CDR3 DNA reads as TGTGCCAGCAGCTTAGTCCTCCTTTGGGGGACAGGGGACACCATATATTTT. The V and J genes are TRBV7-9 and TRBJ1-3, with 10 bases identical to TRBD1. The CDR3 is 17 amino acids. Germline-derived CDR1 and CDR2 are SEHNR and FQNEAQ (reference sequence). V dropped 1 base and J dropped 8; count of bases not matched to a gene: 11.

The chain links TRBV19 to TRBJ2-3, with a possible D match to TRBD2 (5 bases). V dropped 9 bases and J dropped 5 bases, with 12 bases sitting between them. Germline V gene lookup returns CDR1 LNHDA and CDR2 SQIVND (reference sequence). This CDR3 contains 12 residues. Written as DNA, the CDR3 is TGTGCCAGCTCGACACGGGGAGATACGCAGTATTTT. It translates to CASSTRGDTQYF.

The V and J genes are TRBV11-2 and TRBJ2-5; 10 nucleotides match TRBD1. Germline V gives CDR1 SGHAT, CDR2 FQNNGV. There are 15 residues in the CDR3. The junction had 4 bases not matched to a gene; V was cut back by 3 bases and J by 3 bases. CDR3 nucleotides: TGTGCCAGCAGCTTTTCGACAGGGGGCGAAGAGACCCAGTACTTC. It codes for CASSFSTGGEETQYF.

With respect to this clone: The same CDR3 is also encoded by other DNA sequences in this sample. The rearrangement uses TRBV28 and TRBJ1-4; D unresolved. From germline, CDR1 is MDHEN and CDR2 SYDVKM. V lost 2 bases and J 2 bases, leaving 6 bases between the germline ends. The CDR3 runs to 14 residues. CDR3 DNA: TGTGCCAGCAGTTTAACCGGGACTAATGAAAAACTGTTTTTT. Its translation is CASSLTGTNEKLFF.

The V and J genes are TRBV18 and TRBJ2-2, with D possibly TRBD2 on 5 matching bases. Germline V gene sequence: CDR1 KGHSH, CDR2 LQKENI. V was cut by 3 bases and J by 3 bases, with 11 bases left in between. The CDR3 extends over 15 amino acids. The chain's CDR3 is CASSPSGVYTGELFF. The DNA of the CDR3 is TGTGCCAGCTCACCCTCCGGGGTGTACACCGGGGAGCTGTTTTTT.

The chain is built from TRBV18 and TRBJ1-2, with D perhaps TRBD1 (5 bases). Trimming took 3 bases from V and 3 from J, leaving 11 bases between them. Germline V gene lookup returns CDR1 KGHSH and CDR2 LQKENI. The length of the CDR3 is 14 residues. The DNA of the CDR3 is TGTGCCAGCTCACCTTCCGGGGGGGACTATGGCTACACCTTC. The encoded protein is CASSPSGGDYGYTF.

This chain uses TRBV5-4 with TRBJ2-1; possible D gene TRBD2, 6 bases. V lost 1 base, J lost 7 bases, and 15 bases lay in between. Germline V gene data show CDR1 as SGHNT and CDR2 as YYREEE (reference sequence). The CDR3 contains 15 residues. Here the CDR3 DNA reads TGTGCCAGCAGCTTGTTCTCGGGAGCGGTTAATGAGCAGTTCTTC. Translation gives CASSLFSGAVNEQFF.